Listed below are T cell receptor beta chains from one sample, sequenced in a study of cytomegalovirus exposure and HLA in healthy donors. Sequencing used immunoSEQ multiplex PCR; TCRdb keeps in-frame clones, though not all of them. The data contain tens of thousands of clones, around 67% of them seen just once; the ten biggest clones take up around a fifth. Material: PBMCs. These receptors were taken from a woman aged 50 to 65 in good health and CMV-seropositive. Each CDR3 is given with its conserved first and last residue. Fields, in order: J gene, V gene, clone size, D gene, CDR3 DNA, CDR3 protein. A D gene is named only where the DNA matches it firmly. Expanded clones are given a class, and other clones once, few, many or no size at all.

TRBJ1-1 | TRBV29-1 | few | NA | TGCAGCGTCGGGGGGTCTGAAGCTTTCTTT | CSVGGSEAFF
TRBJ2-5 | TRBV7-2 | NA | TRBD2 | TGTGCCAGCAGCTTAGTAGGGCGGGAGGGGGAGACCCAGTACTTC | CASSLVGREGETQYF
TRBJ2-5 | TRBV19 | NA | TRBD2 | TGTGCCAGTAGTCTTAGCGGGGGGGCCGGTCGAGAGACCCAGTACTTC | CASSLSGGAGRETQYF
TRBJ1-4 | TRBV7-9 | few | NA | TGTGCCAGCAGCTTAGCGCGGGGGCCGCAGACTAATGAAAAACTGTTTTTT | CASSLARGPQTNEKLFF
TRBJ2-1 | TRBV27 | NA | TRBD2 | TGTGCCAGCAGAGGACTAGCGGGATATGAGCAGTTCTTC | CASRGLAGYEQFF
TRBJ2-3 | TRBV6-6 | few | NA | TGTGCCGGGGCTAGCGCAGATACGCAGTATTTT | CAGASADTQYF
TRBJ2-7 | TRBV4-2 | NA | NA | TGTGCCAGCAGCCAAGATCGAACAACCTACGAGCAGTACTTC | CASSQDRTTYEQYF
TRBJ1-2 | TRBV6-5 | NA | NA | TGTGCCAGCTCTCCGGGTGGTGGCTACACCTTC | CASSPGGGYTF
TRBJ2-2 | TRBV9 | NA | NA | TGTGCCAGCAGCGGACAGTCCACCGGGGAGCTGTTTTTT | CASSGQSTGELFF
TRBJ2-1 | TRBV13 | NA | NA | TGTGCCAGCAGCTTAGGGGGCCTGAATTACAATGAGCAGTTCTTC | CASSLGGLNYNEQFF
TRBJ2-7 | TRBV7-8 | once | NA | TGTGCCAGCAGCTTAAGCGAGACCTACGAGCAGTACTTC | CASSLSETYEQYF
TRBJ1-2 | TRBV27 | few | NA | TGTGCCAGCAGTTCGCCCGATCGGGGTCCTAACTATGGCTACACCTTC | CASSSPDRGPNYGYTF
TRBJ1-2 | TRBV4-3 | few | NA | TGCGCCAGCAGCCAAGATAGGAGGGGCGCCTATGGCTACACCTTC | CASSQDRRGAYGYTF
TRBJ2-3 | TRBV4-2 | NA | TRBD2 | TGTGCCAGCAGCCAAGAGACTAGCCGGGTTTCATCAGATACGCAGTATTTT | CASSQETSRVSSDTQYF
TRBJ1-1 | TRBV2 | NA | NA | TGTGCCAGCAGTGAAGCCTCGACAGGCTACACTGAAGCTTTCTTT | CASSEASTGYTEAFF
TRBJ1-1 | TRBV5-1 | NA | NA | TGCGCCAGCAGCTTGGTCGGGGGGCGTCCTGAAGCTTTCTTT | CASSLVGGRPEAFF
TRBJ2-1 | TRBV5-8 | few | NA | TGTGCCAGCAGCTTGGTTAGAGCGGGCAATGAGCAGTTCTTC | CASSLVRAGNEQFF
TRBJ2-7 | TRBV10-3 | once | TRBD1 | TGTGCCATCAGGGGGACAGACGACTACGAGCAGTACTTC | CAIRGTDDYEQYF
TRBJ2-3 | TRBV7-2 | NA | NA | TGTGCCAGCAGCTCCCGGTTCGTTGATACGCAGTATTTT | CASSSRFVDTQYF
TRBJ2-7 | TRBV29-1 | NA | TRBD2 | TGCAGCGCCAGGACTAGCGGGATCTACGAGCAGTACTTC | CSARTSGIYEQYF
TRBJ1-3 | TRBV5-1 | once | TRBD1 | TGCGCCAGCAGCTATATGACCCCGGGACAGGGAAACACCATATATTTT | CASSYMTPGQGNTIYF
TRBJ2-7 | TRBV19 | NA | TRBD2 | TGTGCCAGTAGTACAACTAGCGGACCATCCTACGAGCAGTACTTC | CASSTTSGPSYEQYF
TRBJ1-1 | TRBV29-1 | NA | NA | TGCAGCGTTGTACAGTCGAGCACTGAAGCTTTCTTT | CSVVQSSTEAFF
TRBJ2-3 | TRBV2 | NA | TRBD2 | TGTGCCAGCACTCGGACGGGGGGGTGGATAGATACGCAGTATTTT | CASTRTGGWIDTQYF
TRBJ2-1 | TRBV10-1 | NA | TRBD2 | TGCGCCAGCAGCCCCCCGGGACTAGCGGGAAATGAGCAGTTCTTC | CASSPPGLAGNEQFF
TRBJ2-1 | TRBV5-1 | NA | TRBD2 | TGCGCCAGCAGCTCCAGCCTAGGGGCTAGCGGGGCTCGGGGAGAGCAGTTCTTC | CASSSSLGASGARGEQFF
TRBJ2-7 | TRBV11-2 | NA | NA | TGTGCCAGCAGCTCCCGCCTGGGGACAACCTACGAGCAGTACTTC | CASSSRLGTTYEQYF
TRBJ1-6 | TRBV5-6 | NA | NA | TGTGCCAGCAGCTTCACGCCTATGTTGACAGCCAATTCACCCCTCCACTTT | CASSFTPMLTANSPLHF
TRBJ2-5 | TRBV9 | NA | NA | TGTGCCAGCAGCTCAGAGGGCCGGGGTGAAGAGACCCAGTACTTC | CASSSEGRGEETQYF
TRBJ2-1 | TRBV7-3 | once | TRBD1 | TGTGCCAGCAGCCCCAGGCAGGGGGACAATGAGCAGTTCTTC | CASSPRQGDNEQFF
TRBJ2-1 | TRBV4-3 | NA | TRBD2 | TGCGCCAGCAGCCAATCAGGACTAGCGATGTACAATGAGCAGTTCTTC | CASSQSGLAMYNEQFF
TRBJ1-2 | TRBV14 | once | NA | TGTGCCAGCAGCCCCCCAGACTTCTATGGCTACACCTTC | CASSPPDFYGYTF
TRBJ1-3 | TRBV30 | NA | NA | TGTGCCTGGAGAGAACCCCAGAGCAGCGCTGGAAACACCATATATTTT | CAWREPQSSAGNTIYF
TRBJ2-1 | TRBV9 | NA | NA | TGTGCCAGCAGCGTAGTGGGGGGTCCCTACAATGAGCAGTTCTTC | CASSVVGGPYNEQFF
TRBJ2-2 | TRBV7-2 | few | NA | TGTGCCAGCAGCCTGCGAGTCGGGGAGCTGTTTTTT | CASSLRVGELFF
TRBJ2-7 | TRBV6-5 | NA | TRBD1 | TGTGCCAGCAGTTACGGGACAGGGAGTCGGGACGAGCAGTACTTC | CASSYGTGSRDEQYF
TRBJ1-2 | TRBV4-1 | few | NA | TGCGCCAGCAGCCAGGAATTACAGAGTAACTATGGCTACACCTTC | CASSQELQSNYGYTF
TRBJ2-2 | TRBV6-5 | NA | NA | TGTGCCAGCAGTTACTTCCGGACTCCGGCCGGGGAGCTGTTTTTT | CASSYFRTPAGELFF
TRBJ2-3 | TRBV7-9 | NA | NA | TGTGCCAGCAGCTTAGGGGCACAGGGAGATACGCAGTATTTT | CASSLGAQGDTQYF
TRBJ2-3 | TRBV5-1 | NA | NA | TGCGCCAGCAGCTTAAAAAAGTATTTTGGCGGGGTCGGAAGCACAGATACGCAGTATTTT | CASSLKKYFGGVGSTDTQYF
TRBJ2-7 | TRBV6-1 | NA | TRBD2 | TGTGCCAGCAGTGAAGGACTAGCGGGAGGGTACGAGCAGTACTTC | CASSEGLAGGYEQYF
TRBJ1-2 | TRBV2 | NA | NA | TGTGCCAGCAGTGGGCCGGGACTGACCTATGGCTACACCTTC | CASSGPGLTYGYTF
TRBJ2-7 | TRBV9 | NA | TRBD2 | TGTGCCAGCAGCCCTCGGACTAGCGGGGTGGGGGAGCAGTACTTC | CASSPRTSGVGEQYF
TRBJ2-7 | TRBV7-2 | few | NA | TGTGCCAGCAGCTTAGCATCGGCAGGGGCCGAGCAGTACTTC | CASSLASAGAEQYF
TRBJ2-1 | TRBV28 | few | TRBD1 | TGTGCCAGCAGGGGTGGCGGGACAGGGAGGAATGAGCAGTTCTTC | CASRGGGTGRNEQFF